Reported below is one T cell receptor beta chain. Its antigen remains unidentified. The CDR3 is 15 residues long. Unmatched junction bases numbered 3, after V lost 6 bases and J lost 3 bases. Germline CDR1 is KGHDR and CDR2 is SFDVKD. Moderate-to-severe activity, CAS ≥3, NOSPECS ≥4 and duration under 3 months were recorded for donors with ophthalmopathy. What supplied the PBMCs was approximately 10 ml of fresh peripheral blood. This specimen comes from a study of Graves' ophthalmopathy and Graves' hyperthyroidism. Amplification targeted the TCR beta CDR3 regions, with RNA transcripts as the source material. HTBI primers served in a first-round RT-PCR, which a second-round multiplex PCR followed. TCRdb processed the multiplex PCR reads anew with MiXCR; each CDR3 protein has one entry. The sample shows 200,000 to 300,000 distinct CDR3 sequences, 45% of them seen only once. Overall study results and limits: Sensitivity of 65% to 71% and specificity of approximately 72% were achieved by the model that predicted ophthalmopathy progression. Detection in blood was also observed for most expanded thyroid clonotypes above 0.001 frequency.

Input material: peripheral blood. The clonotype originates from an adult man with Graves' ophthalmopathy. The chain links TRBV24-1 to TRBJ2-3, with TRBD2 matching over 12 bases. This CDR3 reads CATSRLAGETDTQYF. The CDR3 DNA reads TGTGCCACCAGTAGACTAGCGGGAGAGACAGATACGCAGTATTTT.